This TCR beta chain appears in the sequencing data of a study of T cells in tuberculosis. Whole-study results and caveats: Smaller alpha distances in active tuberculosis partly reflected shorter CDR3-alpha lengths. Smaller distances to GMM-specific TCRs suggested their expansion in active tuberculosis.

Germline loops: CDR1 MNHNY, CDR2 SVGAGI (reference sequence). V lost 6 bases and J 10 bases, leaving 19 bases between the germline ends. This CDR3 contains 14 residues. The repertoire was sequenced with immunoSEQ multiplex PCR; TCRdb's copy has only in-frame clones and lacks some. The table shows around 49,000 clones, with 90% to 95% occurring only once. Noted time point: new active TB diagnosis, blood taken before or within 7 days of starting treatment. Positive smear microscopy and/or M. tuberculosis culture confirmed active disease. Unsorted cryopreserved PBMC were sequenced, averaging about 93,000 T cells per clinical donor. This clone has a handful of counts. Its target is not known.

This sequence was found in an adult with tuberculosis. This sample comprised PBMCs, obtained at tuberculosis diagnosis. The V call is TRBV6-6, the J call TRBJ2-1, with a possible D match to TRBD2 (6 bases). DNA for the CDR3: TGTGCCAGCAGCCGATTTTCGTCGGGAGACGAGCAGTTCTTC. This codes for CASSRFSSGDEQFF.